This is a list of T cell receptor beta chains from one sample in a study of vaccination and CD4 T cells after COVID-19. TCRdb re-called the PCR reads with MiXCR, one entry per CDR3 protein. The repertoire consists of about 19,000 distinct CDR3 sequences, with about 71% occurring once and the leading ten covering 5.5% to 7%. Their recognized antigens are unknown. The sequencing input was CD4+ T cells from blood, cultured in vitro. These receptors were collected from a human donor who had recovered from COVID-19. Both conserved end residues are part of each CDR3. Fields, in order: D gene, clone size, V gene, J gene, CDR3 DNA, CDR3 protein. The D gene is left open where the match is weak. Expanded clones are given a class, and other clones once, few, many or no size at all.

d_call: NA; clone_size: NA; v_call: TRBV7-9; j_call: TRBJ1-1; cdr3_nt: TGTGCCAGCAGCCCAGCAGGGGACACTGAAGCTTTCTTT; cdr3_aa: CASSPAGDTEAFF
d_call: TRBD1; clone_size: NA; v_call: TRBV7-2; j_call: TRBJ1-2; cdr3_nt: TGTGCCAGCACTGACGGACAGGGAGCTTTTGATGGCTACACCTTC; cdr3_aa: CASTDGQGAFDGYTF
d_call: NA; clone_size: NA; v_call: TRBV30; j_call: TRBJ2-7; cdr3_nt: TGTGCCTCCTCGACCGGGACCCCCGGAACCTACGAGCAGTACTTC; cdr3_aa: CASSTGTPGTYEQYF
d_call: NA; clone_size: NA; v_call: TRBV28; j_call: TRBJ1-2; cdr3_nt: TGTGCCAGCCTACTACCCGGGGCAGACGCTAACTATGGCTACACCTTC; cdr3_aa: CASLLPGADANYGYTF
d_call: NA; clone_size: few; v_call: TRBV24-1; j_call: TRBJ1-5; cdr3_nt: TGTGCCACCAGTCATCGGGGGTCGGATCAGCCCCAGCATTTT; cdr3_aa: CATSHRGSDQPQHF
d_call: NA; clone_size: NA; v_call: TRBV27; j_call: TRBJ2-7; cdr3_nt: TGTGCCAGCTCCGAGGACCCCCCAGTTGTGGACGAGCAGTACTTC; cdr3_aa: CASSEDPPVVDEQYF
d_call: NA; clone_size: NA; v_call: TRBV27; j_call: TRBJ2-2; cdr3_nt: TGTGCCAGCAGCTACAGGGTGATGGGGACCGGGGAGCTGTTTTTT; cdr3_aa: CASSYRVMGTGELFF
d_call: NA; clone_size: NA; v_call: TRBV11-2; j_call: TRBJ2-5; cdr3_nt: TGTGCCAGCAGCTTAGTACCCCCCGGGCCTCAAGAGACCCAGTACTTC; cdr3_aa: CASSLVPPGPQETQYF
d_call: TRBD1; clone_size: NA; v_call: TRBV18; j_call: TRBJ1-4; cdr3_nt: TGTGCCAGCTCACCACCGGCGACAGGGTCAAATGAAAAACTGTTTTTT; cdr3_aa: CASSPPATGSNEKLFF
d_call: NA; clone_size: NA; v_call: TRBV27; j_call: TRBJ1-1; cdr3_nt: TGTGCCACCCTCCCGACCGGACAGCCCAACACTGAAGCTTTCTTT; cdr3_aa: CATLPTGQPNTEAFF
d_call: NA; clone_size: NA; v_call: TRBV20-1; j_call: TRBJ2-4; cdr3_nt: TGCAGTGCTATGCTATCCTTAGCCAAAAACATTCAGTACTTC; cdr3_aa: CSAMLSLAKNIQYF
d_call: TRBD1; clone_size: once; v_call: TRBV6-1; j_call: TRBJ1-1; cdr3_nt: TGTGCCAGCAGTCTACAGGGGGCGAACACTGAAGCTTTCTTT; cdr3_aa: CASSLQGANTEAFF
d_call: TRBD1; clone_size: NA; v_call: TRBV5-4; j_call: TRBJ2-2; cdr3_nt: TGTGCCAGCAGCCTCGGACAGGGCGGCGGGGAGCTGTTTTTT; cdr3_aa: CASSLGQGGGELFF
d_call: NA; clone_size: few; v_call: TRBV10-2; j_call: TRBJ1-2; cdr3_nt: TGCGCCAGCAGCTTCATGGGGTATGGCTACACCTTC; cdr3_aa: CASSFMGYGYTF
d_call: TRBD2; clone_size: NA; v_call: TRBV27; j_call: TRBJ2-3; cdr3_nt: TGTGCCAGCAGGGGGGGGTCCGATAGCACAGATACGCAGTATTTT; cdr3_aa: CASRGGSDSTDTQYF
d_call: TRBD1; clone_size: NA; v_call: TRBV20-1; j_call: TRBJ2-5; cdr3_nt: TGCAGTGCTCCCGACCGGGACAGTCAAGAGACCCAGTACTTC; cdr3_aa: CSAPDRDSQETQYF
d_call: NA; clone_size: NA; v_call: TRBV7-2; j_call: TRBJ2-7; cdr3_nt: TGTGCCAGCAGCCCCTCAACAGGATACGAGCAGTACTTC; cdr3_aa: CASSPSTGYEQYF
d_call: TRBD1; clone_size: NA; v_call: TRBV27; j_call: TRBJ1-3; cdr3_nt: TGTGCCAGCAGCCGGGACAGGGGGAATGGAAACACCATATATTTT; cdr3_aa: CASSRDRGNGNTIYF
d_call: NA; clone_size: once; v_call: TRBV30; j_call: TRBJ2-7; cdr3_nt: TGTGCCTGGAGTTATGTTGCCTACGAGCAGTACTTC; cdr3_aa: CAWSYVAYEQYF
d_call: NA; clone_size: once; v_call: TRBV27; j_call: TRBJ2-7; cdr3_nt: TGTGCCAGCAGTCGGCGTAGGGACATTGCTCTCTACGAGCAGTACTTC; cdr3_aa: CASSRRRDIALYEQYF
d_call: TRBD1; clone_size: NA; v_call: TRBV27; j_call: TRBJ2-4; cdr3_nt: TGTGCCAGCAGTCCTGGACAGGGAATAGCCAAAAACATTCAGTACTTC; cdr3_aa: CASSPGQGIAKNIQYF
d_call: TRBD1; clone_size: NA; v_call: TRBV7-9; j_call: TRBJ1-5; cdr3_nt: TGTGCCAGCAGCGCGGGACAGGGGATGGGACAGCCCCAGCATTTT; cdr3_aa: CASSAGQGMGQPQHF
d_call: NA; clone_size: NA; v_call: TRBV7-3; j_call: TRBJ2-5; cdr3_nt: TGTGCCAGCAAAAAACAGGGAACCGAGGGAGAGACCCAGTACTTC; cdr3_aa: CASKKQGTEGETQYF
d_call: TRBD1; clone_size: NA; v_call: TRBV20-1; j_call: TRBJ2-5; cdr3_nt: TGCAGTGCTATGGACAGGGGACAAGAGACCCAGTACTTC; cdr3_aa: CSAMDRGQETQYF
d_call: NA; clone_size: NA; v_call: TRBV3-1; j_call: TRBJ1-1; cdr3_nt: TGTGCCAGCAGCCAAGGGGCTCTAAGCACTGAAGCTTTCTTT; cdr3_aa: CASSQGALSTEAFF
d_call: NA; clone_size: NA; v_call: TRBV27; j_call: TRBJ1-6; cdr3_nt: TGTGCCAGCAGGCGAGAGAGCTCCTATAATTCACCCCTCCACTTT; cdr3_aa: CASRRESSYNSPLHF
d_call: NA; clone_size: NA; v_call: TRBV6-1; j_call: TRBJ2-5; cdr3_nt: TGTGCCAGCAGTGACCAGGGCCTGGCCCAAGAGACCCAGTACTTC; cdr3_aa: CASSDQGLAQETQYF
d_call: NA; clone_size: few; v_call: TRBV28; j_call: TRBJ2-1; cdr3_nt: TGTGCCAGCAGTCCACACTACTGGAACAATGAGCAGTTCTTC; cdr3_aa: CASSPHYWNNEQFF
d_call: TRBD1; clone_size: NA; v_call: TRBV20-1; j_call: TRBJ1-1; cdr3_nt: TGCAGTGCCCCGAAAGACAGGGGCTCTGAAGCTTTCTTT; cdr3_aa: CSAPKDRGSEAFF
d_call: NA; clone_size: NA; v_call: TRBV30; j_call: TRBJ1-2; cdr3_nt: TGTGCCTGGAAGTTGGGCAGTAGCTATGGCTACACCTTC; cdr3_aa: CAWKLGSSYGYTF
d_call: TRBD1; clone_size: NA; v_call: TRBV7-9; j_call: TRBJ1-2; cdr3_nt: TGTGCCAGCAGCTTCACCGGGACAGGGGACCATGGCTACACCTTC; cdr3_aa: CASSFTGTGDHGYTF
d_call: NA; clone_size: NA; v_call: TRBV12-3/TRBV12-4; j_call: TRBJ1-6; cdr3_nt: TGTGCCAGCAGTTTTATGAATTCACCCCTCCACTTT; cdr3_aa: CASSFMNSPLHF
d_call: TRBD2; clone_size: NA; v_call: TRBV7-2; j_call: TRBJ2-7; cdr3_nt: TGTGCCAGCAGGCAGCTAGCGGGAGTCGAGCAGTACTTC; cdr3_aa: CASRQLAGVEQYF
d_call: NA; clone_size: NA; v_call: TRBV19; j_call: TRBJ2-7; cdr3_nt: TGTGCCAGTAGTATCACTCCCGGGAGCTCCTACGAGCAGTACTTC; cdr3_aa: CASSITPGSSYEQYF
d_call: TRBD2; clone_size: NA; v_call: TRBV20-1; j_call: TRBJ2-7; cdr3_nt: TGCAGTGCTAGGGATAGCGGGAGGGCCAGGTACGAGCAGTACTTC; cdr3_aa: CSARDSGRARYEQYF
d_call: NA; clone_size: NA; v_call: TRBV20-1; j_call: TRBJ2-7; cdr3_nt: TGCAGTGCGGAAAGGGCGGCTAGCTCCTACGAGCAGTACTTC; cdr3_aa: CSAERAASSYEQYF
d_call: NA; clone_size: NA; v_call: TRBV6-1; j_call: TRBJ1-5; cdr3_nt: TGTGCCAGCTGGGGGGGCCAGACATTCATGCCCCAGCATTTT; cdr3_aa: CASWGGQTFMPQHF